Shown below are 7 T cell receptor beta chains from a single sample sequenced in a study of cytomegalovirus exposure and HLA in healthy donors. Assay used: immunoSEQ multiplex PCR; TCRdb lists only in-frame clones, some missing. This table holds 200,000 to 250,000 clones, about 88% found once. The sample consisted of PBMCs. Every receptor here comes from a man between 18 and 35 years old in good health and CMV-seropositive.

The chain couples TRBV5-6 to TRBJ1-1; no clear D gene. V was trimmed by 4 bases and J by 3 bases, leaving 10 bases between them. This CDR3 is 13 amino acids long. Germline V gene lookup returns CDR1 SGHDT and CDR2 YYEEEE. Here the CDR3 DNA reads TGTGCCAGCAGCGTGAATATAGACACTGAAGCTTTCTTT. It codes for CASSVNIDTEAFF.

This chain connects TRBV5-1 to TRBJ2-1; D is unclear. Trimming pared 4 bases from V and 2 bases from J, leaving 13 bases between. The CDR3 covers 15 residues. Looked up from germline, CDR1 is SGHRS and CDR2 is YFSETQ. The CDR3 DNA reads TGCGCCAGCAGCACCCAAGCCTCCGCCTACAATGAGCAGTTCTTC. This sequence encodes CASSTQASAYNEQFF.

The chain employs TRBV19 and TRBJ2-3, with D possibly being TRBD2 (6 bases). The CDR3 contains 15 residues. V lost 6 bases and J 1 base, leaving 14 bases between the germline ends. Per the germline V gene, CDR1 is LNHDA and CDR2 is SQIVND (reference sequence). The CDR3 reads CASSRDSGGTDTQYF. DNA of the CDR3: TGTGCCAGTAGCAGGGACTCCGGGGGCACAGATACGCAGTATTTT.

This clone was observed once. The chain recombines TRBV7-8 with TRBJ2-7, with D possibly TRBD1 on 6 matching bases. V shed 2 bases and J shed 2 bases, with 10 bases lying between them. This CDR3 comprises 14 residues. Per germline, CDR1 SGHVS and CDR2 FQNEAQ. CDR3 sequence reads: CASSLRDKAYEQYF. In DNA form, the CDR3 reads TGTGCCAGCAGCTTAAGGGACAAGGCCTACGAGCAGTACTTC.

The chain uses TRBV7-3 and TRBJ2-5; 7 bases map to TRBD1. Germline V gives CDR1 SGHTA, CDR2 FQGTGA. J lost 4 bases, V lost 5 bases, and 7 bases had no gene match. The CDR3 loop spans 14 amino acids. CDR3 nucleotides: TGTGCCAGCAGCCTCTGTAGGGGGCTAGAGACCCAGTACTTC. Its translation is CASSLCRGLETQYF. The variable domain in full, with the rest retrieved from reference TRBV7-3 and TRBJ2-5, is GAGVSQTPSNKVTEKGKYVELRCDPISGHTALYWYRQSLGQGPEFLIYFQGTGAADDSGLPNDRFFAVRPEGSVSTLKIQRTERGDSAVYLCASSLCRGLETQYFGPGTRLLVL.

The rearrangement links TRBV7-9 to TRBJ1-1; D is possibly TRBD1 (6 bases). The CDR3 is 16 amino acids. The germline V gene has CDR1 SEHNR and CDR2 FQNEAQ (reference sequence). Trimming pared 5 bases from V and 0 bases from J, leaving 16 bases between. This chain's CDR3 is CASSTTHRVMNTEAFF. The CDR3 coding sequence is TGTGCCAGCAGCACCACTCACAGGGTCATGAACACTGAAGCTTTCTTT.

V is TRBV5-6 and J is TRBJ2-7; D not resolved. Germline loops: CDR1 SGHDT, CDR2 YYEEEE. The V and J ends lost 0 bases and 4 bases respectively, with 14 bases between them. The CDR3 extends over 15 amino acids. CDR3 DNA: TGTGCCAGCAGCTTGGCGGTCCCCGACCCGTACGAGCAGTACTTC. Protein product: CASSLAVPDPYEQYF.